This T cell receptor beta chain originates from a study of shared clonotypes between healthy human individuals. Study background: Donor composition was a couple of women and three men, aged 18 to 49. Used for every donor were three CD4 naive, three CD4 memory, two CD8 naive and one CD8 memory plate.

Researchers divided each subset's genomic DNA evenly across several immunoSEQ plates. Libraries were prepared by immunoSEQ multiplex PCR; TCRdb keeps only in-frame clonotypes and omits some of them. This table holds roughly 1,000,000 clones, 78% found once. The CDR3 contains 14 residues. Germline CDR1 reads GTSNPN; CDR2 reads SVGIG (reference sequence). Trimming pared 5 bases from V and 2 bases from J, leaving 13 bases between. The specimen sequenced was memory CD4+ T cells from PBMCs. Subset here: CD45RA-negative fraction. This chain uses TRBV30 with TRBJ1-3; D uncertain. The clonotype was recovered from a man in his late teens or twenties in good health. Some clones in this sample may be carry-over from other donors' samples. The CDR3 protein is CAWGIALPGNTIYF. The DNA of the CDR3 is TGTGCCTGGGGGATAGCCCTCCCTGGAAACACCATATATTTT.